This entry lists 21 T cell receptor beta chains sequenced from one sample in a study of OX40 agonist ivuxolimab in advanced cancers. Sequencing used immunoSEQ multiplex PCR; TCRdb keeps in-frame clones, though not all of them. Here the sample spans approximately 57,000 clones, 80% to 90% being singletons. The sample was CD4+ or CD8+ T cells sorted from blood, taken in a trial of the OX40 agonist ivuxolimab. These receptors were obtained from an adult with an advanced solid tumor such as melanoma, head and neck, liver or kidney cancer.

This clone was counted once. This chain joins TRBV18 and TRBJ2-5; D not resolved. V was clipped by 2 bases and J by 4 bases, with 11 bases between them. Germline lookup yields CDR1 KGHSH and CDR2 LQKENI. The CDR3 sequence is 14 residues long. The CDR3: CASSPKVHSETQYF. The CDR3 DNA reads as TGTGCCAGCTCACCAAAAGTACACTCAGAGACCCAGTACTTC.

This clone was counted once. The V gene is TRBV14, the J gene TRBJ2-6; 9 bases map to TRBD1. Trimming cost V 6 bases and J 0 bases; bases outside gene matches: 15. Germline loops: CDR1 SGHDN, CDR2 FVKESK. The CDR3 spans 20 residues. CDR3 in amino acids: CASSQTEKGQGRSGANVLTF. The CDR3 DNA follows: TGTGCCAGCAGTCAGACCGAGAAGGGACAGGGACGCTCTGGGGCCAACGTCCTGACTTTC.

The chain joins TRBV29-1 to TRBJ2-5; tentatively, D is TRBD1 (7 bases). CDR3 length equals 12 residues. V was cut by 7 bases and J by 3 bases, with 12 bases left in between. CDR1 is SQVTM and CDR2 is ANQGSEA in the germline V gene. CDR3 region: CSGTRGEETQYF. The CDR3 region has the DNA TGCAGCGGTACCAGGGGGGAAGAGACCCAGTACTTC.

The count of this clone is one. The chain employs TRBV6-6 and TRBJ1-1; D gene unclear. Germline V gene sequence: CDR1 MNHNY, CDR2 SVGAGI (reference sequence). CDR3 size: 15 residues. Trimming stripped 7 bases from V and 1 base from J, with 16 bases between. CDR3 DNA sequence: TGTGCCAGCATCACGGGCGGCGCTTCGAACACTGAAGCTTTCTTT. It specifies CASITGGASNTEAFF.

The chain uses TRBV14 and TRBJ2-3; 9 positions agree with TRBD2. The V segment lost 1 base and the J segment 0 bases; nucleotides outside the gene matches: 11. Per germline, CDR1 SGHDN and CDR2 FVKESK. The CDR3 runs to 19 residues. Here the CDR3 DNA reads TGTGCCAGCAGCCAAGGGTCTCGAACTAGCGGGTCTAGCACAGATACGCAGTATTTT. Protein sequence: CASSQGSRTSGSSTDTQYF.

The chain recombines TRBV15 with TRBJ2-2, with 7 bases identical to TRBD2. Germline CDR1 and CDR2: LNHNV and YYDKDF (reference sequence). V was clipped by 0 bases and J by 4 bases; unmatched bases: 8. The CDR3 has 17 residues. CDR3 amino acids: CATSRDGLVRSTGELFF. DNA of the CDR3: TGTGCCACCAGCAGAGATGGACTAGTTAGGAGCACCGGGGAGCTGTTTTTT.

The CDR3 DNA is TGCGCCAGCAGCTTGGGGCAGGACGTGTGGGAGACCCAGTACTTC. Residues: CASSLGQDVWETQYF. The chain links TRBV5-1 to TRBJ2-5, with unresolved D. Trimming took off 0 bases at V and 5 bases at J, with 14 bases between the two ends. CDR1 is SGHRS, CDR2 YFSETQ, per germline. This CDR3 is built from 15 residues.

The chain recombines TRBV19 with TRBJ1-4; 11 bases line up with TRBD1. From germline, CDR1 is LNHDA and CDR2 SQIVND (reference sequence). V lost 5 bases and J lost 5; bases outside the gene matches: 1. The CDR3 contains 14 residues. In nucleotides, the CDR3 is TGTGCCAGTAGTGGACAGGGGGCGAATGAAAAACTGTTTTTT. Translating gives CASSGQGANEKLFF.

The chain has TRBV19 and TRBJ2-2; D not certain. Looked up from germline, CDR1 is LNHDA and CDR2 is SQIVND (reference sequence). Trimming shortened V by 3 bases and J by 8 bases, and 10 bases separated the two germline ends. The CDR3 covers 13 residues. Here the CDR3 DNA reads TGTGCCAGTAGTATTGGATCCCCAGGGGAGCTGTTTTTT. Translating it yields CASSIGSPGELFF.

The rearrangement joins TRBV4-1 to TRBJ1-6; 8 bases align to TRBD1. This CDR3 has 15 amino acids. The V and J ends lost 4 bases and 4 bases, in that order; junction bases with no gene match: 3. Germline V lookup: CDR1 MGHRA, CDR2 YSYEKL. CDR3 sequence reads: CASSRGQGYNSPLHF. The DNA of the CDR3 is TGCGCCAGCAGCCGAGGACAGGGTTATAATTCACCCCTCCACTTT.

V is TRBV5-5 and J is TRBJ2-3; no firm D call. The V end lost 2 bases, the J end lost 4 bases, and 2 bases lay between the germline ends. The CDR3 is 11 amino acids. The germline V gene has CDR1 SGHKS and CDR2 YYEKEE (reference sequence). CDR3 protein: CASSFPDTQYF. The CDR3, as DNA: TGTGCCAGCAGCTTTCCAGATACGCAGTATTTT.

The chain is built from TRBV2 and TRBJ2-4; D is possibly TRBD1 (6 bases). This CDR3 region has 13 residues. Trimming removed 4 bases from V and 8 bases from J, with 12 bases in between. Germline CDR1 reads SNHLY; CDR2 reads FYNNEI. CDR3 loop: CASSAQGLDIQYF. CDR3 bases: TGTGCCAGCAGTGCACAGGGTTTAGACATTCAGTACTTC.

The rearrangement uses TRBV6-1 and TRBJ2-6; the D gene is possibly TRBD1 (6 bases). V was trimmed by 4 bases and J by 2 bases, leaving 24 bases between them. Germline V gene sequence: CDR1 MNHNS, CDR2 SASEGT. This CDR3 is built from 20 residues. The CDR3 region is CASSAGTQESGFPGANVLTF. CDR3 sequence (DNA): TGTGCCAGCAGTGCCGGGACACAGGAATCAGGGTTCCCTGGGGCCAACGTCCTGACTTTC.

The chain is built from TRBV10-3 and TRBJ1-4; D perhaps matches TRBD1 (5 bases). V dropped 0 bases and J dropped 8 bases, with 22 bases sitting between them. The CDR3 spans 18 residues. Germline CDR1 is ENHRY and CDR2 is SYGVKD. Here the CDR3 reads CAISESSLLTRGEEKLFF. CDR3 sequence (DNA): TGTGCCATCAGTGAGTCCTCACTACTGACCCGGGGGGAAGAAAAACTGTTTTTT.

The gene calls are TRBV7-9 and TRBJ1-2; tentatively, D is TRBD1 (6 bases). V was pared by 5 bases and J by 1 base, with 8 bases between. There are 13 residues in the CDR3. Germline CDR1 is SEHNR and CDR2 is FQNEAQ (reference sequence). The CDR3: CASSKGVNYGYTF. CDR3 in DNA: TGTGCCAGCAGCAAGGGGGTTAACTATGGCTACACCTTC.

The genes are TRBV2 and TRBJ2-7, with D unresolved. Looked up from germline, CDR1 is SNHLY and CDR2 is FYNNEI. Trimming shortened V by 6 bases and J by 1 base, and 4 bases separated the two germline ends. The CDR3 totals 11 residues. CDR3 in DNA: TGTGCCAGCAGGGTTTCCTACGAGCAGTACTTC. Its translation: CASRVSYEQYF.

This clone was observed a single time. The CDR3 coding sequence is TGTGCCACCAGCAGGGGGTCGTGGACAGATACGCAGTATTTT. Encoded protein: CATSRGSWTDTQYF. V is TRBV15 and J is TRBJ2-3; D call uncertain. Germline assignment: CDR1 LNHNV and CDR2 YYDKDF (reference sequence). With 3 bases removed from V and 3 bases from J, the gap between germline ends came to 10 bases. The CDR3 covers 14 residues. Full variable domain (remainder filled in from reference TRBV15 and TRBJ2-3): DAMVIQNPRYQVTQFGKPVTLSCSQTLNHNVMYWYQQKSSQAPKLLFHYYDKDFNNEADTPDNFQSRRPNTSFCFLDIRSPGLGDTAMYLCATSRGSWTDTQYFGPGTRLTVL.

The rearrangement uses TRBV30 and TRBJ2-1, with TRBD1 matching over 8 bases. The germline gives CDR1 GTSNPN, CDR2 SVGIG (reference sequence). V trimming: 3 bases; J trimming: 8 bases; junction bases outside the gene matches: 12. The CDR3 loop spans 15 amino acids. CDR3: CAWSLGQGAGDEQFF. In DNA form, the CDR3 reads TGTGCCTGGAGCTTGGGGCAGGGGGCTGGGGATGAGCAGTTCTTC.

This clone has only one observation. The CDR3 protein is CASSLGPQGDTQYF. The DNA of the CDR3 is TGCGCCAGCAGCTTGGGACCTCAGGGAGATACGCAGTATTTT. The genes are TRBV5-1 and TRBJ2-3; weak D call: TRBD1 (5 bases). This CDR3 spans 14 amino acids. Deletions cut 0 bases from V and 5 bases from J, with 10 bases between. CDR1 and CDR2 (germline): SGHRS, YFSETQ.

The chain recombines TRBV18 with TRBJ2-2; 8 bases match TRBD2. This CDR3 comprises 15 residues. From germline, CDR1 is KGHSH and CDR2 LQKENI. J gave up 6 bases and V 0 bases, and 3 bases lay outside the gene matches. CDR3 DNA: TGTGCCAGCTCACCACCGAGCGGGAGCTCCGGGGAGCTGTTTTTT. It encodes CASSPPSGSSGELFF.

This chain uses TRBV5-4 with TRBJ1-1; 7 nucleotides match TRBD1. This CDR3 is built from 14 residues. Germline CDR1 is SGHNT and CDR2 is YYREEE (reference sequence). V gave up 3 bases and J gave up 0 bases; unmatched junction bases: 2. The CDR3 DNA reads as TGTGCCAGCAGCTGGACAGGTCTGAACACTGAAGCTTTCTTT. It specifies CASSWTGLNTEAFF.